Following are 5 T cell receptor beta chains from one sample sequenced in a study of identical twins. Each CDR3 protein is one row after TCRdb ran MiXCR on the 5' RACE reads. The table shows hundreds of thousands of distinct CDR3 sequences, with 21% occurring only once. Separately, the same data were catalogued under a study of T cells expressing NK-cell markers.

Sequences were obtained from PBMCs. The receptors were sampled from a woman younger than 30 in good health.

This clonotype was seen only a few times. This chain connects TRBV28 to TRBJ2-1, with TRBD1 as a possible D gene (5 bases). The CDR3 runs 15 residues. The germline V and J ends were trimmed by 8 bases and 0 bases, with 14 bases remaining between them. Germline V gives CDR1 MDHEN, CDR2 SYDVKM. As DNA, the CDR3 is TGTGCCAGCTGTTCAGGGTATAGCTCCTACAATGAGCAGTTCTTC. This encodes CASCSGYSSYNEQFF.

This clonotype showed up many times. CDR3 coding DNA: TGTGCCAGCAGTGGAAGACAGGCCCACACTGAAGCTTTCTTT. Its translation: CASSGRQAHTEAFF. The V and J genes are TRBV6-1 and TRBJ1-1; D perhaps matches TRBD1 (6 bases). This CDR3 has 14 residues. V shed 4 bases and J shed 3 bases, with 12 bases lying between them. The germline V gene encodes CDR1 MNHNS and CDR2 SASEGT.

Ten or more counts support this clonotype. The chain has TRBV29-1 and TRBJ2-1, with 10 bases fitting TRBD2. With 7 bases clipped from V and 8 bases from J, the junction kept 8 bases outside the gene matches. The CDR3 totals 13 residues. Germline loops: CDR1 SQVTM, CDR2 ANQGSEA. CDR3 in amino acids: CSGEREGLYEQFF. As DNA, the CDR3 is TGCAGCGGCGAGCGGGAGGGCCTCTATGAGCAGTTCTTC.

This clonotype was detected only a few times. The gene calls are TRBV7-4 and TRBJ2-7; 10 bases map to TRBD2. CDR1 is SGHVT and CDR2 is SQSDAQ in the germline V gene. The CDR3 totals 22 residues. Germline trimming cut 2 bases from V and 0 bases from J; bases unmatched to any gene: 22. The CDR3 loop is CASSLPRGPSGRPKISSYEQYF. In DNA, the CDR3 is TGTGCCAGCAGCTTACCTCGCGGCCCTAGCGGGAGACCCAAGATTAGCTCCTACGAGCAGTACTTC. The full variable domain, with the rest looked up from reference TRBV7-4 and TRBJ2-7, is GAGVSQSPRYKVAKRGRDVALRCDSISGHVTLYWYRQTLGQGSEVLTYSQSDAQRDKSGRPSGRFSAERPERSVSTLKIQRTEQGDSAVYLCASSLPRGPSGRPKISSYEQYFGPGTRLTVT.

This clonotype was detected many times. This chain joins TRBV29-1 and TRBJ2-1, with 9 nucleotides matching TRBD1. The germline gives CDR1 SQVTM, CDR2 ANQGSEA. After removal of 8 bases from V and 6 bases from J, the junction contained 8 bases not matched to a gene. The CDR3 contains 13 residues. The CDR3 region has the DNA TGCAGCCTTCCGGGACAGGGTATCAATGAGCAGTTCTTC. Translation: CSLPGQGINEQFF.